The 20 T cell receptor beta chains given below trace back to one sample, sequenced in a study of sequential checkpoint blockade in melanoma. This sample's treatment: randomized to nivolumab then ipilimumab (arm A) or the reverse (arm B). Generated by immunoSEQ multiplex PCR, the TCRdb table keeps only in-frame clones and is missing some. Found here are around 15,000 clones, 85% to 95% of them singletons; the top ten hold under 25%. The specimen was CD8+ T cells sorted from blood (inferred from file names), collected from a patient given nivolumab and ipilimumab in sequence. The receptors originated from a human donor with melanoma.

V usage is TRBV9 and J usage is TRBJ2-7; D may be TRBD2 (6 bases). The CDR3 has 14 amino acids. Germline lookup yields CDR1 SGDLS and CDR2 YYNGEE. The ends were cut back, 4 bases at V and 5 bases at J, with 16 bases in the middle. The CDR3 protein is CASSSWGTPHEQYF. The CDR3 nucleotides read TGTGCCAGCAGCTCATGGGGGACTCCCCACGAGCAGTACTTC. Full variable domain (missing parts from reference TRBV9 and TRBJ2-7): DSGVTQTPKHLITATGQRVTLRCSPRSGDLSVYWYQQSLDQGLQFLIQYYNGEERAKGNILERFSAQQFPDLHSELNLSSLELGDSALYFCASSSWGTPHEQYFGPGTRLTVT.

The gene calls are TRBV7-8 and TRBJ2-7; TRBD2 aligns across 7 bases. Germline loops: CDR1 SGHVS, CDR2 FQNEAQ. This CDR3 is 15 amino acids long. Trimming removed 1 base from V and 4 bases from J; junction bases left unmatched: 7. The chain's CDR3 is CASSLEIGRGYEQYF. For the CDR3, the DNA is TGTGCCAGCAGCTTAGAGATTGGGCGGGGGTACGAGCAGTACTTC. Filled out from reference TRBV7-8 and TRBJ2-7, the complete variable domain reads GAGVSQSPRYKVAKRGQDVALRCDPISGHVSLFWYQQALGQGPEFLTYFQNEAQLDKSGLPSDRFFAERPEGSVSTLKIQRTQQEDSAVYLCASSLEIGRGYEQYFGPGTRLTVT.

V and J are TRBV27 and TRBJ2-7, with TRBD1 matching over 10 bases. The germline V gene encodes CDR1 MNHEY and CDR2 SMNVEV (reference sequence). The CDR3 covers 14 residues. With 7 bases clipped from V and 3 bases from J, the junction kept 6 bases outside the gene matches. CDR3 residues: CASKAGQGFYEQYV. The CDR3 region has the DNA TGTGCCAGCAAAGCGGGACAGGGGTTCTACGAGCAGTACGTC.

The genes are TRBV15 and TRBJ1-2; 9 nucleotides match TRBD1. This CDR3 contains 15 residues. The V gene end was trimmed by 5 bases and the J gene end by 2 bases; junction bases not matched to a gene: 6. Germline loops: CDR1 LNHNV, CDR2 YYDKDF (reference sequence). This CDR3 is CATSPRQGDNYGYTF. For the CDR3, the DNA is TGTGCCACCAGCCCCAGACAGGGGGACAACTATGGCTACACCTTC.

CDR3 DNA: TGTGCCAGCAGCGTAGGGGAGGACCGCTCCTACGAGCAGTACTTC. It translates to CASSVGEDRSYEQYF. The chain employs TRBV9 and TRBJ2-7; D is possibly TRBD2 (6 bases). The germline gives CDR1 SGDLS, CDR2 YYNGEE. The CDR3 runs 15 residues. Trimming removed 0 bases from V and 0 bases from J, with 10 bases in between.

The genes are TRBV6-5 and TRBJ2-7, with unresolved D. From germline, CDR1 is MNHEY and CDR2 SVGAGI. Trimming stripped 2 bases from V and 4 bases from J, with 9 bases between. The CDR3 length is 13 residues. The CDR3: CASSYNEEYEQYF. The CDR3 nucleotides are TGTGCCAGCAGTTACAATGAGGAATACGAGCAGTACTTC.

The chain combines TRBV27 with TRBJ1-2; D remains unclear. The CDR3 contains 13 residues. With 6 bases removed from V and 4 bases from J, the gap between germline ends came to 12 bases. The germline V gene has CDR1 MNHEY and CDR2 SMNVEV (reference sequence). The CDR3 DNA reads as TGTGCCAGCAGGTCCCCATTTCCCTATGGCTACACCTTC. Amino acids: CASRSPFPYGYTF.

The chain employs TRBV30 and TRBJ2-7, with D maybe TRBD2 (5 bases). CDR1 and CDR2 (germline): GTSNPN, SVGIG (reference sequence). The CDR3 contains 13 residues. The ends were cut back, 2 bases at V and 6 bases at J, with 14 bases in the middle. The CDR3 nucleotides read TGTGCCTGGAGTCCTTCCATGCGGGTCGAGCAGTACGTC. Its protein product is CAWSPSMRVEQYV.

The chain couples TRBV28 to TRBJ1-1; D gene unclear. This CDR3 contains 14 residues. In germline, CDR1 is MDHEN, CDR2 SYDVKM. Trimming took 6 bases from V and 6 from J, leaving 17 bases between them. CDR3 region: CASSPQISLAEAFF. The CDR3 nucleotides read TGTGCCAGCAGCCCCCAGATAAGCCTAGCTGAAGCTTTCTTT.

The gene calls are TRBV7-6 and TRBJ1-2; TRBD1 agrees at 10 bases. Germline V gives CDR1 SGHVS, CDR2 FNYEAQ. Trimming removed 5 bases from V and 4 bases from J; junction bases left unmatched: 7. CDR3 size: 15 residues. DNA of the CDR3: TGTGCCAGCAGCCAATCGACAGGGGGCAGCTATGGCTACACCTTC. As protein: CASSQSTGGSYGYTF.

This clone was detected only a few times. The chain combines TRBV27 with TRBJ1-5, with D hard to call. Between the trimmed V and J ends, which lost 6 bases and 5 bases, there was a span of 14 bases. The CDR3 spans 14 residues. Germline values: CDR1 MNHEY, CDR2 SMNVEV (reference sequence). The CDR3: CASSNGGLHQPQHF. The CDR3 DNA follows: TGTGCCAGCAGCAACGGAGGGCTGCATCAGCCCCAGCATTTT.

This clone has a single count. This chain links TRBV14 with TRBJ1-1; D may be TRBD1 (6 bases). The germline V gene has CDR1 SGHDN and CDR2 FVKESK. CDR3 size: 13 residues. Deletions cut 4 bases from V and 8 bases from J, with 14 bases between. In DNA, the CDR3 is TGTGCCAGCAGCCCCCAAGGTGGGACAGAAGCTTTCTTT. It codes for CASSPQGGTEAFF.

CDR3: CASSEVGGGIDGYTF. The CDR3 DNA follows: TGTGCCAGCAGTGAAGTAGGGGGCGGGATCGATGGCTACACCTTC. The chain carries TRBV6-1 and TRBJ1-2; 7 bases match TRBD1. Germline V gene lookup returns CDR1 MNHNS and CDR2 SASEGT. CDR3 length: 15 residues. Trimming cost V 1 base and J 6 bases; bases outside gene matches: 8.

This clone has a single count. The chain links TRBV5-1 to TRBJ1-2; D is undetermined. The V end lost 0 bases, the J end lost 5 bases, and 8 bases lay between the germline ends. Germline CDR1 SGHRS, CDR2 YFSETQ. The CDR3 sequence is 13 residues long. The CDR3 sequence: CASSLGTVYGYTF. CDR3 bases: TGCGCCAGCAGCTTGGGTACTGTTTATGGCTACACCTTC.

This clone was seen a handful of times. This chain links TRBV7-9 with TRBJ2-7, with 9 bases fitting TRBD1. The CDR3 runs 16 residues. With 0 bases clipped from V and 6 bases from J, the junction kept 9 bases outside the gene matches. Germline CDR1 SEHNR, CDR2 FQNEAQ (reference sequence). CDR3 nucleotides: TGTGCCAGCAGCTTAGCGGGACAGGGTTCCAAGTTCGAGCAGTACTTC. Protein product: CASSLAGQGSKFEQYF.

This sequence joins TRBV18 and TRBJ2-1; D call uncertain. Between the trimmed V and J ends, which lost 3 bases and 8 bases, there was a span of 17 bases. The germline V gene has CDR1 KGHSH and CDR2 LQKENI. CDR3 length: 15 amino acids. The CDR3 spells CASSPLLLLEDEQFF. As DNA, the CDR3 is TGTGCCAGCTCACCCTTACTACTCTTAGAGGATGAGCAGTTCTTC. Supplemented by reference TRBV18 and TRBJ2-1, the full variable domain reads NAGVMQNPRHLVRRRGQEARLRCSPMKGHSHVYWYRQLPEEGLKFMVYLQKENIIDESGMPKERFSAEFPKEGPSILRIQQVVRGDSAAYFCASSPLLLLEDEQFFGPGTRLTVL.

V is TRBV9 and J is TRBJ2-2; D may be TRBD2 (6 bases). The germline gives CDR1 SGDLS, CDR2 YYNGEE. V lost 2 bases and J lost 5, with 13 bases in between. The length of the CDR3 is 15 residues. The CDR3 DNA reads TGTGCCAGCAGCGTGGAGGGAGCGTCTACCGGGGAGCTGTTTTTT. Residues: CASSVEGASTGELFF.

V usage is TRBV9 and J usage is TRBJ2-7; weak D call: TRBD1 (6 bases). Looked up from germline, CDR1 is SGDLS and CDR2 is YYNGEE. Trimming cost V 0 bases and J 2 bases, with 9 bases left between them. The CDR3 consists of 14 residues. Here the CDR3 reads CASSVGAGAYEQYF. Written as DNA, the CDR3 is TGTGCCAGCAGCGTAGGGGCAGGGGCCTACGAGCAGTACTTC.

This chain connects TRBV10-3 to TRBJ2-7; 8 positions match TRBD2. Germline V gene sequence: CDR1 ENHRY, CDR2 SYGVKD. V trimming: 2 bases; J trimming: 4 bases; junction bases outside the gene matches: 7. CDR3 length: 15 amino acids. CDR3 bases: TGTGCCATCAGTGAGCTCCAGGGACTAGAGTACGAGCAGTACTTC. Residues: CAISELQGLEYEQYF.

The sample holds a few counts of this clone. The chain carries TRBV9 and TRBJ1-2; no clear D gene. CDR3 length equals 12 residues. V lost 0 bases and J lost 4, with 4 bases in between. CDR1 and CDR2 (germline): SGDLS, YYNGEE. CDR3 nucleotides: TGTGCCAGCAGCGTAGGCGGCTATGGCTACACCTTC. This gives the protein CASSVGGYGYTF.